Each of the 22 T cell receptor beta chains below was sequenced from the same sample in a study of metastatic and nonmetastatic thyroid tumors (TCRdb year 2020). None of the patients had been given any treatment before thyroid surgery. Preparation of the library involved PCR. Sequencing was performed on an Illumina HiSeq 4000. The raw public data were reprocessed by TCRdb itself: fastp quality trimming at Q25, MiXCR clonotype calling, in-frame beta chains only. The sample table lists 15,000 to 20,000 clones, approximately 25% of them with a count of one. 15% of the sample comes from the top ten. Specimen: adjacent normal tissue. All receptors derive from a female donor with papillary thyroid cancer or a benign thyroid nodule (not recorded which). Some clones in this sample may be carry-over from other donors' samples.

V usage is TRBV20-1 and J usage is TRBJ2-7; tentatively, D is TRBD2 (5 bases). CDR1 is DFQATT and CDR2 is SNEGSKA in the germline V gene (reference sequence). Trimming took 2 bases from V and 3 from J, leaving 26 bases between them. The CDR3 covers 18 residues. The CDR3 bases are TGCAGTGCTAGACCAACCGGGCTAGGGAGATATTGGTACTACGAGCAGTACTTC. This translates into CSARPTGLGRYWYYEQYF.

This sequence joins TRBV14 and TRBJ2-7; TRBD2 matches at 8 bases. CDR3 length: 15 amino acids. V was clipped by 1 base and J by 2 bases; unmatched bases: 4. Per the germline V gene, CDR1 is SGHDN and CDR2 is FVKESK. Written as DNA, the CDR3 is TGTGCCAGCAGCCAAGGCGGGACTAGTCCCTACGAGCAGTACTTC. Amino acids: CASSQGGTSPYEQYF.

The J gene is TRBJ1-2, the V gene TRBV19; 7 positions agree with TRBD1. Unmatched junction bases numbered 10, after V lost 3 bases and J lost 9 bases. The CDR3 loop spans 14 amino acids. Germline CDR1 is LNHDA and CDR2 is SQIVND (reference sequence). DNA for the CDR3: TGTGCCAGTAGTATCCGGGACAGAACCGATCGCTACACCTTC. It specifies CASSIRDRTDRYTF.

In the case of this clone: A read error may be the cause here, since a much bigger clone is one base away. This chain joins TRBV6-2 or TRBV6-3 and TRBJ1-1; D ambiguous. V lost 6 bases and J 1 base, leaving 9 bases between the germline ends. Germline CDR1 MNHEY, CDR2 SVGEGT. This CDR3 is built from 13 residues. The CDR3 coding sequence is TGTGCCAGCAGGCCCTCAGGGAACACTGAAGCTTTCTTT. Translating gives CASRPSGNTEAFF.

This clone was found a few times. V usage is TRBV5-6 and J usage is TRBJ1-4, with D maybe TRBD1 (6 bases). The CDR3 has 15 amino acids. The germline V gene encodes CDR1 SGHDT and CDR2 YYEEEE. The V end was cut by 0 bases, the J end by 7 bases, with 13 bases between. CDR3 bases: TGTGCCAGCAGCTTGGAAACAGGGAGGGGTGAAAAACTGTTTTTT. Its protein product is CASSLETGRGEKLFF.

The chain is built from TRBV7-2 and TRBJ2-2; D uncertain. Trimming removed 5 bases at V and 6 bases at J, with 10 bases between. The CDR3 loop spans 13 amino acids. The germline V gene encodes CDR1 SGHTA and CDR2 FQGNSA. CDR3 protein: CASSLTNAGELFF. CDR3 coding DNA: TGTGCCAGCAGCCTGACAAATGCCGGGGAGCTGTTTTTT.

The rearrangement links TRBV11-3 to TRBJ1-1, with D perhaps matching TRBD1 (5 bases). V lost 7 bases and J 3 bases, leaving 12 bases between the germline ends. This CDR3 spans 13 amino acids. The V gene's germline CDR1 is SGHNT and CDR2 YENEEA. The CDR3 sequence is CASIPGWDTEAFF. The CDR3 region has the DNA TGTGCCAGCATCCCAGGGTGGGACACTGAAGCTTTCTTT.

The chain joins TRBV11-2 to TRBJ2-3; 11 bases map to TRBD2. CDR3 size: 17 residues. CDR1 is SGHAT, CDR2 FQNNGV, per germline. The V and J ends lost 5 bases and 0 bases, in that order; junction bases with no gene match: 7. The chain's CDR3 is CASSTGLAGPSTDTQYF. The CDR3 bases are TGTGCCAGCAGCACAGGACTAGCGGGCCCAAGCACAGATACGCAGTATTTT.

This clone showed up just a few times. This chain joins TRBV11-2 and TRBJ2-1; TRBD2 aligns across 9 bases. V gave up 5 bases and J gave up 6 bases; unmatched junction bases: 11. The germline V gene has CDR1 SGHAT and CDR2 FQNNGV. This CDR3 spans 16 amino acids. The CDR3 coding sequence is TGTGCCAGCAGCCCACCTTGGCGGGGGGGGGCCAATGAGCAGTTCTTC. Its translation is CASSPPWRGGANEQFF.

Notes on this clone: The junction does not match germline at one end; this may be a read error. V usage is TRBV5-5 and J usage is TRBJ2-7; possibly TRBD2 for D (6 bases). CDR3 length equals 15 residues. In germline, CDR1 is SGHKS, CDR2 YYEKEE (reference sequence). The CDR3 DNA follows: TGTGCCAGCATCTTGGAGGGGCGGAGCTCCTACGAGCAGTACTTC. This translates into CASILEGRSSYEQYF.

This clone was observed many times. This sequence may be a read error, since a much larger clone differs from it by one base. The V gene is TRBV4-2, the J gene TRBJ1-3; D unclear. The CDR3 extends over 13 amino acids. CDR1 LGHNA and CDR2 YNFKEQ come from the germline V gene. Written as DNA, the CDR3 is TGTGCCAGCAGCCAAATGGATGGAACCACCATATATTTT. This gives the protein CASSQMDGTTIYF.

V is TRBV2 and J is TRBJ1-1; TRBD1 matches 11 bases. Trimming at V came to 6 bases and at J to 10 bases, leaving 4 bases not matched to a gene. The CDR3 has 12 residues. From germline, CDR1 is SNHLY and CDR2 FYNNEI. For the CDR3, the DNA is TGTGCCAGCAGGGACAGGGGGCCGGTAGCTTTCTTT. This codes for CASRDRGPVAFF.

In its sample, this clone was seen a few times. The rearrangement joins TRBV15 to TRBJ2-7; 7 nucleotides line up with TRBD1. Per the germline V gene, CDR1 is LNHNV and CDR2 is YYDKDF (reference sequence). Trimming at V came to 8 bases and at J to 4 bases, leaving 8 bases not matched to a gene. The CDR3 sequence is 13 residues long. This CDR3 is CATSPGTAYEQYF. The CDR3 DNA sequence: TGTGCCACCTCCCCCGGGACAGCTTACGAGCAGTACTTC.

This clone is labeled as medium-sized. The DNA for the CDR3 is TGTGCCAGCAGCGGGGGAGGTGGAGGAAATCAGCCCCAGCATTTT. Protein: CASSGGGGGNQPQHF. The chain recombines TRBV7-9 with TRBJ1-5; maybe TRBD1 (5 bases). Trimming cost V 5 bases and J 4 bases, with 15 bases left between them. The CDR3 is 15 residues long. Per the germline V gene, CDR1 is SEHNR and CDR2 is FQNEAQ (reference sequence).

By its share, this clone is medium-sized. CDR3 region: CASSHVDRKAFF. The DNA for the CDR3 is TGTGCCAGCAGCCATGTGGACAGAAAAGCTTTCTTT. The gene calls are TRBV14 and TRBJ1-1; a weak D match, TRBD1 (6 bases). Germline V lookup: CDR1 SGHDN, CDR2 FVKESK. There are 12 residues in the CDR3. Trimming stripped 3 bases from V and 9 bases from J, with 11 bases between.

A word on this clone: The same CDR3 can be traced to other DNA sequences in this sample. The chain is built from TRBV5-1 and TRBJ2-2, with TRBD1 as a possible D gene (5 bases). With 7 bases removed from V and 0 bases from J, the gap between germline ends came to 10 bases. CDR3 length: 14 residues. CDR1 and CDR2 from the germline V gene are SGHRS and YFSETQ. CDR3 bases: TGCGCCAGCGCGGACATTTCGAACACCGGGGAGCTGTTTTTT. It specifies CASADISNTGELFF.

As to this clone: This specimen includes other DNA sequences encoding the same CDR3. The chain combines TRBV20-1 with TRBJ2-5, with D maybe TRBD1 (5 bases). Trimming took 3 bases from V and 2 from J, leaving 7 bases between them. Germline CDR1 DFQATT, CDR2 SNEGSKA (reference sequence). The length of the CDR3 is 12 residues. CDR3 sequence reads: CSASRQQETQYF. The CDR3 DNA reads TGCAGTGCTAGCCGACAGCAAGAGACCCAGTACTTC.

The chain employs TRBV20-1 and TRBJ2-2, with 14 bases matching TRBD2. V shed 0 bases and J 5 bases; nucleotides not matched to a gene: 5. The CDR3 totals 17 residues. Germline CDR1 DFQATT, CDR2 SNEGSKA (reference sequence). The CDR3 here is CSARDPGTSGSTGELFF. The CDR3 nucleotides read TGCAGTGCTAGAGACCCCGGGACTAGCGGGAGTACCGGGGAGCTGTTTTTT.

This clone has at least ten counts. The CDR3 bases are TGTGCCAGCAGTGAACGGGATCCTAGAGGCCCCGAGCAGTACTTC. Translation: CASSERDPRGPEQYF. The chain uses TRBV6-1 and TRBJ2-7; D is possibly TRBD2 (5 bases). The V end was cut by 2 bases, the J end by 6 bases, with 17 bases between. The CDR3 contains 15 residues. The germline gives CDR1 MNHNS, CDR2 SASEGT.

As for this clone: This may come from a read error, since a much larger clone is one base off. This sequence joins TRBV11-2 and TRBJ2-1; 10 positions match TRBD2. The CDR3 has 15 amino acids. CDR1 SGHAT and CDR2 FQNNGV come from the germline V gene. The CDR3 DNA sequence: TGTGCCAGCAGCTTCGGTAGCGGGGGGTCGAATGAGCAGTTCTTT. Protein product: CASSFGSGGSNEQFF.

This clone showed up just a few times. The same CDR3 is also encoded by other DNA sequences in this sample. The chain carries TRBV6-1 and TRBJ2-7; 9 positions agree with TRBD2. The CDR3 spans 17 residues. CDR1 MNHNS and CDR2 SASEGT come from the germline V gene. The V and J ends lost 10 bases and 0 bases, in that order; junction bases with no gene match: 16. This CDR3 reads CATATSGGPLSSYEQYF. The DNA of the CDR3 is TGTGCCACTGCGACTAGCGGTGGGCCCCTGAGCTCCTACGAGCAGTACTTC.

The V call is TRBV20-1, the J call TRBJ2-7; 7 bases align to TRBD1. The CDR3 length is 14 residues. CDR1 DFQATT and CDR2 SNEGSKA come from the germline V gene (reference sequence). V lost 0 bases and J lost 4; bases outside the gene matches: 6. The CDR3 protein is CSARDIKGAYEQYF. DNA for the CDR3: TGCAGTGCTAGAGACATCAAGGGGGCGTACGAGCAGTACTTC.